This T cell receptor beta chain is drawn from a study of cytomegalovirus exposure and HLA in healthy donors. Study at large: Both the approximately 130 validation repertoires and the approximately 700 first-cohort repertoires used the same platform, as reported by a later analysis.

Study results and limitations: According to a subsequent analysis, TCR clusters identified in the first cohort showed a tendency to co-occur across the 100 to 150 validation repertoires. The classifier reportedly diagnosed cytomegalovirus status with high specificity and sensitivity.

In the case of this clone: Its specificity is not known.

This CDR3 is 15 amino acids long. Germline V gene data show CDR1 as SGHAT and CDR2 as FQNNGV. After removal of 5 bases from V and 10 bases from J, the junction contained 11 bases not matched to a gene. The protocol was immunoSEQ multiplex PCR, while the TCRdb copy is restricted to in-frame clones and leaves out a portion. The sample contains about 88,000 clones, 95% to 98% of which appear only once. The genes are TRBV11-2 and TRBJ2-1, with 10 nucleotides matching TRBD1. The specimen was PBMCs. The receptor was derived from a man between 18 and 35 years old in good health and CMV-seronegative. CDR3 DNA: TGTGCCAGCAGCGTGGGGACAGGGGTCCAGGGAGAGCAGTTCTTC. Translated, it gives CASSVGTGVQGEQFF.